Each of the 8 T cell receptor beta chains below was sequenced from the same sample in a study of blood T cells in healthy people across ages. Next came a second PCR, run for roughly 6 to 11 cycles, which used a sample-barcoded 5' primer along with a J-beta primer mix. From the 5' RACE reads, TCRdb called clonotypes with MiXCR, one entry per CDR3 protein. Among hundreds of thousands of distinct CDR3 sequences listed, roughly three fifths were seen once. Sequences were obtained from blood. These receptors originate from a man aged 35 to 55 in good health.

This clonotype has more than one count but fewer than ten. This chain connects TRBV7-2 to TRBJ1-2, with TRBD1 as a possible D gene (6 bases). V lost 4 bases and J 6 bases, leaving 18 bases between the germline ends. CDR3 length: 15 residues. Per germline, CDR1 SGHTA and CDR2 FQGNSA. Here the CDR3 reads CASSSTPGAHNGYTF. The CDR3 DNA follows: TGTGCCAGCAGCTCAACCCCGGGGGCGCACAATGGCTACACCTTC.

The CDR3 loop reads CASSLNPRDGLNGYTF. DNA for the CDR3: TGTGCCAGCAGCCTAAATCCTAGGGACGGCCTCAATGGCTACACCTTC. The V call is TRBV7-9, the J call TRBJ1-2; D possibly corresponds to TRBD1 (5 bases). V lost 5 bases to trimming and J lost 6 bases, with 22 bases between them. CDR1 is SEHNR and CDR2 is FQNEAQ in the germline V gene (reference sequence). CDR3 length: 16 residues.

This clonotype was seen a handful of times. V and J are TRBV29-1 and TRBJ2-1, with 9 bases that match TRBD1. The germline V gene has CDR1 SQVTM and CDR2 ANQGSEA. With 7 bases clipped from V and 0 bases from J, the junction kept 4 bases outside the gene matches. CDR3 size: 14 residues. The CDR3 bases are TGCAGCGCAGAGACAGGGGGCTCCTACAATGAGCAGTTCTTC. Its translation: CSAETGGSYNEQFF.

CDR3 region: CASGQERGIVYEQYF. The DNA for the CDR3 is TGTGCCAGCGGACAGGAGAGGGGAATTGTCTACGAGCAGTACTTC. The J gene is TRBJ2-7, the V gene TRBV6-1, with 7 nucleotides matching TRBD1. This CDR3 is 15 amino acids long. With V trimmed by 8 bases and J by 3 bases, 13 bases remained unmatched. In germline, CDR1 is MNHNS, CDR2 SASEGT.

The rearrangement joins TRBV5-1 to TRBJ2-3, with 8 nucleotides matching TRBD2. J gave up 2 bases and V 3 bases, and 5 bases lay outside the gene matches. Germline V lookup: CDR1 SGHRS, CDR2 YFSETQ. The CDR3 has 15 amino acids. The chain's CDR3 is CASSSGGSATDTQYF. The CDR3, as DNA: TGCGCCAGCAGCTCGGGAGGGTCCGCCACAGATACGCAGTATTTT.

This chain links TRBV7-2 with TRBJ2-4, with 8 bases fitting TRBD2. V dropped 5 bases and J dropped 13; count of bases not matched to a gene: 19. CDR1 and CDR2 from the germline V gene are SGHTA and FQGNSA. The CDR3 spans 16 residues. In DNA form, the CDR3 reads TGTGCCAGCAGCCCCGTAGGTAGCGGGATGACTAATGAGCAGTACTTC. Its protein product is CASSPVGSGMTNEQYF.

CDR3 in DNA: TGTGCCAGCAGTCCCTCAACAGGGAGGTTCACAGATACGCAGTATTTT. This codes for CASSPSTGRFTDTQYF. The chain combines TRBV6-5 with TRBJ2-3; D is possibly TRBD1 or TRBD2 (6 bases each). Germline CDR1 is MNHEY and CDR2 is SVGAGI. V lost 5 bases and J 2 bases, leaving 17 bases between the germline ends. CDR3 size: 16 residues.

The gene calls are TRBV2 and TRBJ2-5; the D is unclear. The germline CDR1 and CDR2 sequences are SNHLY and FYNNEI. Trimming stripped 3 bases from V and 2 bases from J, with 10 bases between. The CDR3 spans 14 residues. CDR3 in amino acids: CASSENIAQETQYF. DNA of the CDR3: TGTGCCAGCAGTGAGAATATCGCGCAAGAGACCCAGTACTTC.